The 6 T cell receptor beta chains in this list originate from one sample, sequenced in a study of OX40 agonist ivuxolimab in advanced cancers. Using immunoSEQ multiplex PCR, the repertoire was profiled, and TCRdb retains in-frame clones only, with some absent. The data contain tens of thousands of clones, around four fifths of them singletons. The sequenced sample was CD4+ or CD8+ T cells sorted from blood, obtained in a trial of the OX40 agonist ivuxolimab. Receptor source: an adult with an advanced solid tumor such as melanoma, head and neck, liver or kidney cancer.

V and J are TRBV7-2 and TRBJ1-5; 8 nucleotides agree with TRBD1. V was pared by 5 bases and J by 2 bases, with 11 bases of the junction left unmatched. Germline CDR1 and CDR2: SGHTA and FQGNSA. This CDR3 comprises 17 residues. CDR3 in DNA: TGTGCCAGCAGCCGCGAATCGACAGGGGTGGGCAATCAGCCCCAGCATTTT. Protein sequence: CASSRESTGVGNQPQHF.

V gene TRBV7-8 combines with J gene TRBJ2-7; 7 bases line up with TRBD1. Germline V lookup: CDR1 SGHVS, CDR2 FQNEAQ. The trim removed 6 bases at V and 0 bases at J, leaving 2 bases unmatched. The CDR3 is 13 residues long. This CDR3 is CASSEGASYEQYF. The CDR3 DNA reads TGTGCCAGCAGTGAGGGGGCCTCCTACGAGCAGTACTTC.

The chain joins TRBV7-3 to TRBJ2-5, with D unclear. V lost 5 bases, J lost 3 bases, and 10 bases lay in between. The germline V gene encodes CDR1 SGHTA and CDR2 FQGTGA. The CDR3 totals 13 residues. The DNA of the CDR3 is TGTGCCAGCAGCCGGAACAGAGAAGAGACCCAGTACTTC. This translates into CASSRNREETQYF.

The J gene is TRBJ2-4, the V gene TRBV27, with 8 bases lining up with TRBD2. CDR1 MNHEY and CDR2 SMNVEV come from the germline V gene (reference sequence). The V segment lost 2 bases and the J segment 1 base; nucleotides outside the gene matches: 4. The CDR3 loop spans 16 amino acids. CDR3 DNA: TGTGCCAGCAGTTTAGGGCGGGGGGCGGCCAAAAACATTCAGTACTTC. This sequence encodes CASSLGRGAAKNIQYF.

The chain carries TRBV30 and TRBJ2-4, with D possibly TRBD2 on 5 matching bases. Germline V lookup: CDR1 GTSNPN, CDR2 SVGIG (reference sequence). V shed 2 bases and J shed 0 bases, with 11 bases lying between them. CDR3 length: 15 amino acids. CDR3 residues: CAWSPDGLAKNIQYF. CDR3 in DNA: TGTGCCTGGAGTCCAGACGGACTAGCCAAAAACATTCAGTACTTC.

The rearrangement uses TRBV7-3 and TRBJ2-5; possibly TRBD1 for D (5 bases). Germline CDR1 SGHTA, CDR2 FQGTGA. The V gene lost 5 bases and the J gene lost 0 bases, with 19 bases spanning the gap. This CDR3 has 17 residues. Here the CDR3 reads CASSPTGAGKYQETQYF. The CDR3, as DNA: TGTGCCAGCAGCCCGACTGGAGCAGGGAAGTACCAAGAGACCCAGTACTTC.